This TCR beta chain was profiled in a study of cytomegalovirus exposure and HLA in healthy donors. This clone was observed a few times. This CDR3 is built from 13 residues. V shed 3 bases and J 7 bases; nucleotides not matched to a gene: 5. Germline V gene sequence: CDR1 MNHEY, CDR2 SMNVEV (reference sequence). With 60 Vbeta and 13 Jbeta primers, the PCR was carried out. Repertoires were generated with immunoSEQ multiplex PCR, while TCRdb's copy carries only in-frame clones and drops some. The sample yields about 140,000 clones, 65% to 80% seen once. This receptor was identified in a male donor in good health and CMV-seropositive. The J gene is TRBJ1-1, the V gene TRBV27, with 7 bases identical to TRBD1. Sequencing used PBMCs. CDR3 loop: CASSLTGRLEAFF. The CDR3 bases are TGTGCCAGCAGTTTGACAGGGCGCCTTGAAGCTTTCTTT.